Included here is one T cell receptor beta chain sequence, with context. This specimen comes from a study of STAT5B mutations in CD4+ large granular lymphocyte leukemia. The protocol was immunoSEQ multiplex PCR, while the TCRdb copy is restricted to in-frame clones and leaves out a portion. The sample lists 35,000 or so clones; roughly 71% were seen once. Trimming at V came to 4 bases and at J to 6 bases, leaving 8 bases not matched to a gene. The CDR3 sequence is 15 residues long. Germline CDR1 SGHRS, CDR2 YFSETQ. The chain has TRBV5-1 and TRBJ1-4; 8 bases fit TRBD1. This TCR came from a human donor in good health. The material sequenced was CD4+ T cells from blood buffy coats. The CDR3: CASSISGTGDEKLFF. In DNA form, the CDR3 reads TGCGCCAGCAGCATATCTGGGACAGGAGATGAAAAACTGTTTTTT.